This T cell receptor (beta chain) comes out of a study of vaccination and CD4 T cells after COVID-19. Study summary: Collection of post-vaccine samples followed dose two by a median about 75 days, spanning a range of 14 to 241.

Treatment of the sample: approximately 10-day PBMC culture with coronavirus spike peptide pools or control peptides (ViraFEST assay). Gathered ahead of the COVID-19 pandemic (2011-2018) were the CD4+ T cells of the unexposed donor. Details on this clonotype: Antigen: not known.

The CDR3 length is 14 residues. CDR1 and CDR2 from the germline V gene are SGHVS and FQNEAQ. The V gene lost 5 bases and the J gene lost 5 bases, with 15 bases spanning the gap. Cultured CD4+ T cell DNA underwent sequencing with the Oncomine TCR Beta short-read assay. TCRdb analysed the PCR reads with MiXCR anew, one entry per CDR3 protein. This table holds several thousand distinct CDR3 sequences, 30% to 40% found once. The V gene is TRBV7-8, the J gene TRBJ1-2; D not resolved. This receptor was identified in a human donor in good health. Sequencing was carried out using CD4+ T cells from blood, cultured in vitro. CDR3: CASSPTGIRYGYTF. The CDR3 DNA reads as TGTGCCAGCAGCCCAACTGGGATCAGATATGGCTACACCTTC. The variable domain in full, completed from reference TRBV7-8 and TRBJ1-2, reads GAGVSQSPRYKVAKRGQDVALRCDPISGHVSLFWYQQALGQGPEFLTYFQNEAQLDKSGLPSDRFFAERPEGSVSTLKIQRTQQEDSAVYLCASSPTGIRYGYTFGSGTRLTVV.